Following are 21 T cell receptor beta chains from one sample sequenced in a study of Graves' ophthalmopathy and Graves' hyperthyroidism. Amplification of the TCR beta CDR3 regions used RNA transcripts (as template). After a first-round RT-PCR with HTBI primers, a second-round multiplex PCR was run. MiXCR, run by TCRdb on the multiplex PCR reads, gives a single entry per CDR3 protein. The top ten hold roughly 3.2% of the sample, which has 400,000 to 450,000 distinct CDR3 sequences, 21% seen once. Sequencing input: peripheral blood. These receptors were obtained from a woman aged 18-29 years with stable Graves' hyperthyroidism.

This clonotype was observed at least ten times. The J gene is TRBJ2-7, the V gene TRBV15; 8 bases are shared with TRBD1. CDR3 size: 13 residues. The trim removed 3 bases at V and 3 bases at J, leaving 1 base unmatched. The germline gives CDR1 LNHNV, CDR2 YYDKDF (reference sequence). DNA for the CDR3: TGTGCCACCAGCAGGGACAGGGTCTACGAGCAGTACTTC. This encodes CATSRDRVYEQYF.

This clonotype was observed many times. The rearrangement joins TRBV6-1 to TRBJ2-7; TRBD1 agrees at 10 bases. The V gene end was trimmed by 6 bases and the J gene end by 4 bases; junction bases not matched to a gene: 15. The CDR3 length is 17 residues. Germline assignment: CDR1 MNHNS and CDR2 SASEGT. The CDR3 is CASSKIIAGTGVYEQYF. The CDR3, as DNA: TGTGCCAGCAGCAAGATAATCGCCGGGACAGGGGTTTACGAGCAGTACTTC.

This clonotype appeared many times. This rearrangement joins TRBV12-3 or TRBV12-4 to TRBJ1-1, with a weak D call TRBD1 (6 bases). The CDR3 is 14 residues long. Trimming cost V 5 bases and J 6 bases, with 16 bases left between them. CDR3 sequence reads: CASSLRRGIAEAFF. In DNA form, the CDR3 reads TGTGCCAGCAGTCTCCGTAGGGGGATAGCTGAAGCTTTCTTT.

This clonotype was seen at least ten times. J is TRBJ1-1 and V is TRBV10-3, with 7 positions matching TRBD1. V was pared by 4 bases and J by 0 bases, with 2 bases of the junction left unmatched. Germline assignment: CDR1 ENHRY and CDR2 SYGVKD. The CDR3 extends over 14 amino acids. The chain's CDR3 is CAISGGQLNTEAFF. The CDR3 DNA reads TGTGCCATCAGTGGGGGACAGTTGAACACTGAAGCTTTCTTT.

The J gene is TRBJ1-1, the V gene TRBV7-8; D call uncertain. This CDR3 is 12 amino acids long. In germline, CDR1 is SGHVS, CDR2 FQNEAQ. The germline V and J ends were trimmed by 5 bases and 7 bases, with 11 bases remaining between them. CDR3 residues: CASSPHMGEAFF. CDR3 in DNA: TGTGCCAGCAGCCCCCATATGGGTGAAGCTTTCTTT.

This clonotype was recorded many times. A much larger clonotype is one base distant, so this may be a read error. This rearrangement joins TRBV12-3 or TRBV12-4 to TRBJ1-5; no firm D call. The CDR3 is 15 amino acids. The CDR3 reads CAGSLEGASNQPQHF. CDR3 DNA: TGTGCCGGCAGTTTAGAAGGTGCGAGCAATCAGCCCCAGCATTTT.

In DNA form, the CDR3 reads TGTGCCAGCACCCATGGAGGGACAGGGGGAGAGACCCAGTACTTC. This translates into CASTHGGTGGETQYF. The chain uses TRBV28 and TRBJ2-5; TRBD1 agrees at 11 bases. Germline V gene data show CDR1 as MDHEN and CDR2 as SYDVKM. V gave up 7 bases and J gave up 4 bases; unmatched junction bases: 8. The CDR3 sequence is 15 residues long.

The chain has TRBV7-2 and TRBJ1-6, with D uncertain. CDR1 and CDR2 from the germline V gene are SGHTA and FQGNSA. Trimming left V 3 bases short and J 7 bases short, with 10 bases between. The CDR3 sequence is 14 residues long. The CDR3 here is CASSLSRANSPLHF. The DNA of the CDR3 is TGTGCCAGCAGCTTGAGTAGGGCAAATTCACCCCTCCACTTT. Full variable domain (outside the CDR3, taken from reference TRBV7-2 and TRBJ1-6): GAGVSQSPSNKVTEKGKDVELRCDPISGHTALYWYRQSLGQGLEFLIYFQGNSAPDKSGLPSDRFSAERTGGSVSTLTIQRTQQEDSAVYLCASSLSRANSPLHFGNGTRLTVT.

This clonotype has ten or more counts. J is TRBJ1-2 and V is TRBV5-1; D ambiguous. The length of the CDR3 is 13 residues. Trimming stripped 4 bases from V and 4 bases from J, with 11 bases between. Germline values: CDR1 SGHRS, CDR2 YFSETQ. The CDR3 DNA follows: TGCGCCAGCAGCCTTACGGTTTCCTATGGCTACACCTTC. Amino acid sequence: CASSLTVSYGYTF.

To note about this clonotype: A read error may produce the germline difference seen at one junction end. The gene calls are TRBV7-6 and TRBJ2-2; the D gene is possibly TRBD2 (5 bases). The CDR3 runs to 14 residues. Germline values: CDR1 SGHVS, CDR2 FNYEAQ. The CDR3, as DNA: TGTGCCAGCAGGACAACTCCGAACACCGGGGAGCTGTGTTTT. Translated: CASRTTPNTGELCF.

This clonotype was counted between two and nine times. J is TRBJ2-6 and V is TRBV4-1; a weak D match, TRBD1 (6 bases). Germline V gene lookup returns CDR1 MGHRA and CDR2 YSYEKL. There are 19 residues in the CDR3. Trimming removed 1 base from V and 1 base from J, with 17 bases in between. This CDR3 is CASSQVLDSYDSGANVLTF. The DNA for the CDR3 is TGCGCCAGCAGCCAAGTTTTGGACAGTTACGATTCTGGGGCCAACGTCCTGACTTTC.

This clonotype came up many times. The chain has TRBV20-1 and TRBJ2-7; possible D gene TRBD1, 6 bases. CDR1 DFQATT and CDR2 SNEGSKA come from the germline V gene (reference sequence). This CDR3 spans 14 amino acids. Deletions cut 4 bases from V and 2 bases from J, with 15 bases between. CDR3 in DNA: TGCAGTGCTACCACCTGGGGGCGAACCTACGAGCAGTACTTC. Residues: CSATTWGRTYEQYF.

This chain links TRBV27 with TRBJ2-7; 8 bases fit TRBD2. V lost 9 bases and J lost 4; bases outside the gene matches: 8. Germline assignment: CDR1 MNHEY and CDR2 SMNVEV (reference sequence). The CDR3 spans 13 residues. CDR3 protein: CASRPGGWYEQYF. The CDR3 DNA reads as TGTGCCAGTAGACCGGGAGGGTGGTACGAGCAGTACTTC.

At least ten counts were recorded for this clonotype. The genes are TRBV30 and TRBJ1-1; TRBD1 agrees at 8 bases. The trim removed 3 bases at V and 0 bases at J, leaving 9 bases unmatched. CDR1 GTSNPN and CDR2 SVGIG come from the germline V gene (reference sequence). The CDR3 is 16 residues long. CDR3 in amino acids: CAWRRLRDRLNTEAFF. The CDR3 nucleotides read TGTGCCTGGAGGCGTCTCCGGGACAGGTTGAACACTGAAGCTTTCTTT. The full variable domain, its missing parts supplied by reference TRBV30 and TRBJ1-1, is SQTIHQWPATLVQPVGSPLSLECTVEGTSNPNLYWYRQAAGRGLQLLFYSVGIGQISSEVPQNLSASRPQDRQFILSSKKLLLSDSGFYLCAWRRLRDRLNTEAFFGQGTRLTVV.

This clonotype was seen repeatedly, ten times or more. The chain is built from TRBV9 and TRBJ1-2; D is unresolved. Trimming removed 3 bases from V and 2 bases from J, with 11 bases in between. The length of the CDR3 is 14 residues. In germline, CDR1 is SGDLS, CDR2 YYNGEE. CDR3 sequence: CASSAMTENYGYTF. CDR3 bases: TGTGCCAGCAGCGCTATGACGGAGAACTATGGCTACACCTTC.

The chain carries TRBV12-3 or TRBV12-4 and TRBJ2-2; weak D call: TRBD1 (6 bases). The CDR3 is 14 amino acids. The V gene lost 5 bases and the J gene lost 3 bases, with 10 bases spanning the gap. As DNA, the CDR3 is TGTGCCAGCAGTCTACAGGGATACACCGGGGAGCTGTTTTTT. Encoded protein: CASSLQGYTGELFF.

The table lists this clonotype with many counts. V gene TRBV28 combines with J gene TRBJ2-7; 7 bases line up with TRBD1. With 2 bases clipped from V and 2 bases from J, the junction kept 3 bases outside the gene matches. The CDR3 runs 14 residues. Germline V lookup: CDR1 MDHEN, CDR2 SYDVKM. This CDR3 reads CASSLGGQPYEQYF. The CDR3 nucleotides read TGTGCCAGCAGTTTAGGGGGACAGCCCTACGAGCAGTACTTC. Based on the CDR3 plus reference TRBV28 and TRBJ2-7, the full variable domain is DVKVTQSSRYLVKRTGEKVFLECVQDMDHENMFWYRQDPGLGLRLIYFSYDVKMKEKGDIPEGYSVSREKKERFSLILESASTNQTSMYLCASSLGGQPYEQYFGPGTRLTVT.

A note on this clonotype: The germline gene is not matched at one end of the junction; a read error may be the cause. J is TRBJ1-1 and V is TRBV11-2; no clear D. The CDR3 runs 15 residues. The V gene's germline CDR1 is SGHAT and CDR2 FQNNGV. The CDR3 here is CAGSSERWAITEAFF. The CDR3 DNA reads TGTGCCGGCAGCTCCGAGAGGTGGGCAATCACTGAAGCTTTCTTT.

This clonotype showed up many times. The J gene is TRBJ2-5, the V gene TRBV6-1; TRBD1 might be the D (6 bases). The CDR3 has 13 amino acids. In germline, CDR1 is MNHNS, CDR2 SASEGT. The V end was cut by 2 bases, the J end by 2 bases, with 6 bases between. The CDR3, as DNA: TGTGCCAGCAGTGAACAGGGGCAAGAGACCCAGTACTTC. Its protein is CASSEQGQETQYF.

This clonotype was counted ten times or more. The chain uses TRBV2 and TRBJ1-5, with D uncertain. Germline V gene data show CDR1 as SNHLY and CDR2 as FYNNEI. The CDR3 runs 13 residues. The germline V and J ends were trimmed by 5 bases and 6 bases, with 11 bases remaining between them. The CDR3 coding sequence is TGTGCCAGCAGTCCTCAAAGTGGTCAGCCCCAGCATTTT. Translation gives CASSPQSGQPQHF.

Ten or more counts support this clonotype. The chain employs TRBV6-5 and TRBJ2-7; D remains ambiguous. Trimming left V 9 bases short and J 3 bases short, with 15 bases between. The CDR3 loop spans 13 amino acids. From germline, CDR1 is MNHEY and CDR2 SVGAGI. This chain's CDR3 is CASFAMSNYEQYF. DNA of the CDR3: TGTGCCAGTTTTGCTATGTCGAACTACGAGCAGTACTTC.